This entry lists 2 T cell receptor beta chains sequenced from one sample in a study of T cell responses to AZD1222 COVID-19 vaccine. Produced via immunoSEQ multiplex PCR; TCRdb's table is partial and in-frame only. The sample gives some 150,000 clones, approximately 92% of which show up once; 4% to 5.5% is in the top ten. Sequencing was performed on peripheral blood, taken on day 0 of AZD1222 vaccination. Receptors originate from an adult in good health.

This chain joins TRBV11-3 and TRBJ1-2, with 8 bases aligning to TRBD1. Germline CDR1 is SGHNT and CDR2 is YENEEA. V gave up 0 bases and J gave up 7 bases; unmatched junction bases: 13. The CDR3 runs 17 residues. CDR3 nucleotides: TGTGCCAGCAGCTTAGAATGGACAGGGTGGAAAGAATGTGGCTACACCTTC. It specifies CASSLEWTGWKECGYTF. Based on the CDR3 plus reference TRBV11-3 and TRBJ1-2, the full variable domain is EAGVVQSPRYKIIEKKQPVAFWCNPISGHNTLYWYLQNLGQGPELLIRYENEEAVDDSQLPKDRFSAERLKGVDSTLKIQPAELGDSAVYLCASSLEWTGWKECGYTFGSGTRLTVV.

The chain is built from TRBV5-1 and TRBJ1-1; D not certain. Deletions cut 0 bases from V and 2 bases from J, with 11 bases between. Looked up from germline, CDR1 is SGHRS and CDR2 is YFSETQ. CDR3 length: 15 residues. This CDR3 reads CASSLEAWVNTEAFF. CDR3 nucleotide sequence: TGCGCCAGCAGCTTGGAGGCTTGGGTTAACACTGAAGCTTTCTTT. The full variable domain, rest sourced from reference TRBV5-1 and TRBJ1-1, is KAGVTQTPRYLIKTRGQQVTLSCSPISGHRSVSWYQQTPGQGLQFLFEYFSETQRNKGNFPGRFSGRQFSNSRSEMNVSTLELGDSALYLCASSLEAWVNTEAFFGQGTRLTVV.